This T cell receptor (beta chain) is from a study of blood T cell repertoires in COVID-19. The junction had 1 base not matched to a gene; V was cut back by 2 bases and J by 4 bases. The CDR3 runs to 13 residues. CDR1 is SGHRS, CDR2 YFSETQ, per germline. Sequencing was performed with immunoSEQ multiplex PCR; in TCRdb, only in-frame clones are kept and a portion is missing. The table lists some 70,000 clones, about 80% of them singletons. This TCR was recovered from a man aged 45-65 years with COVID-19, enrolled during active disease. This chain connects TRBV5-1 to TRBJ2-3, with 7 bases fitting TRBD1. The sample was peripheral blood. The CDR3 DNA reads TGCGCCAGCAGCTTTAGGGGGCCAGATACGCAGTATTTT. Translated: CASSFRGPDTQYF. The full variable domain, rest sourced from reference TRBV5-1 and TRBJ2-3, is KAGVTQTPRYLIKTRGQQVTLSCSPISGHRSVSWYQQTPGQGLQFLFEYFSETQRNKGNFPGRFSGRQFSNSRSEMNVSTLELGDSALYLCASSFRGPDTQYFGPGTRLTVL.